Included here is one T cell receptor (beta chain) sequence, with context. These data originate in a study of blood T cells in healthy people across ages. Primers used in a second PCR of roughly 6 to 11 cycles were a sample-barcoded 5' primer and a J-beta primer mix. MiXCR was run by TCRdb on the 5' RACE reads, yielding one entry per CDR3 protein. The table lists fewer than 2 million distinct CDR3 sequences, approximately 39% of them singletons. The sequenced sample was blood. This clonotype originated in a human donor in good health.

The CDR3 region has the DNA TGTGCCAGCAAGGAAAGCGGGGGGGGCAGGAGCTCCTACAATGAGCAGTTCTTC. Translated, it gives CASKESGGGRSSYNEQFF. The rearrangement uses TRBV28 and TRBJ2-1; TRBD2 agrees at 10 bases. Germline V gene lookup returns CDR1 MDHEN and CDR2 SYDVKM. V shed 7 bases, J shed 0 bases, and the junction held 12 bases outside the gene matches. The CDR3 is 18 residues long.